This TCR beta chain came from a study of cytomegalovirus exposure and HLA in healthy donors. Study results and limitations: The classifier was said to identify cytomegalovirus status with high specificity and sensitivity. Some TCR beta chains (roughly 150 of them) were listed as cytomegalovirus-associated.

In germline, CDR1 is LNHDA, CDR2 SQIVND (reference sequence). With 6 bases clipped from V and 7 bases from J, the junction kept 11 bases outside the gene matches. The CDR3 is 15 amino acids. Generated by immunoSEQ multiplex PCR, the TCRdb table keeps only in-frame clones and is missing some. The top ten hold about 2.1% of the sample, which has tens of thousands of clones, 90% to 95% seen once. Concerning this clone: The antigen remains unidentified.

The V call is TRBV19, the J call TRBJ2-2; 7 bases are a match to TRBD1. The TCR was taken from a man aged 18 to 30 in good health and CMV-seronegative. The sequencing sample was made of PBMCs. The CDR3 region is CASSRDREVIGELFF. The CDR3 DNA reads TGTGCCAGTAGCAGAGACAGGGAAGTGATCGGGGAGCTGTTTTTT.